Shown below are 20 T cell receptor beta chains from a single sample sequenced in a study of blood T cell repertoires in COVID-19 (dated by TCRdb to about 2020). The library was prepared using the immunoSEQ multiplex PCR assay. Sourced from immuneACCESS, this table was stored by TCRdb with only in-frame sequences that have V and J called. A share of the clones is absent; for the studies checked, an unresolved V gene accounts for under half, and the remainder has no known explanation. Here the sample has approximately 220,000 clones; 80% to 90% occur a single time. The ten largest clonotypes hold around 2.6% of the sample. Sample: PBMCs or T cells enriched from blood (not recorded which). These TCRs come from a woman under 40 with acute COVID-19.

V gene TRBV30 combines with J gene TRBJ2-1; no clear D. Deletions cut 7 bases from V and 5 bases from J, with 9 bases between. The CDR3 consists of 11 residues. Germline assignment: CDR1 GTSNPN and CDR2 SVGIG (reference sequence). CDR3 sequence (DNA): TGTGCCTCACGAACTAACAATGAGCAGTTCTTC. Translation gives CASRTNNEQFF.

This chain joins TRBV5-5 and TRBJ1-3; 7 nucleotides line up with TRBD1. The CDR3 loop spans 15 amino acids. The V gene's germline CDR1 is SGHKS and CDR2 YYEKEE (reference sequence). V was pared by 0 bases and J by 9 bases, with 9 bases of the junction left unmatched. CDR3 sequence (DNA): TGTGCCAGCAGCTTGGGAAGGGGGCAACGAGGCACCATATATTTT. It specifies CASSLGRGQRGTIYF. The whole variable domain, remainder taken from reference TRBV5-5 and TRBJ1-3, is DAGVTQSPTHLIKTRGQQVTLRCSPISGHKSVSWYQQVLGQGPQFIFQYYEKEERGRGNFPDRFSARQFPNYSSELNVNALLLGDSALYLCASSLGRGQRGTIYFGEGSWLTVV.

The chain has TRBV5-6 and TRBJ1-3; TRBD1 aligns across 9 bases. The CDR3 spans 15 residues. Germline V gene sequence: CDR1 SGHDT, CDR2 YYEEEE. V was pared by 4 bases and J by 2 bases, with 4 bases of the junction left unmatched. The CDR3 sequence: CASSPRDRAGNTIYF. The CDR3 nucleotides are TGTGCCAGCAGCCCCCGGGACAGGGCTGGAAACACCATATATTTT.

CDR3 residues: CASSLAPPDYGYTF. The CDR3 nucleotides are TGCGCCAGCAGCCTGGCCCCACCAGATTATGGCTACACCTTC. The chain links TRBV5-1 to TRBJ1-2, with D unresolved. Germline CDR1 SGHRS, CDR2 YFSETQ. V was cut by 4 bases and J by 5 bases, with 15 bases left in between. The CDR3 runs to 14 residues.

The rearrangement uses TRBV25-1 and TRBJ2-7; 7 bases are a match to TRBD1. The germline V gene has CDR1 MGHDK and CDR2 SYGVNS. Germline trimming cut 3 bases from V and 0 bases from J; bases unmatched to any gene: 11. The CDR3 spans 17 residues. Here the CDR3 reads CASSDLGQSSISYEQYF. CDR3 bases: TGTGCCAGCAGTGATTTGGGACAGAGTTCTATCTCCTACGAGCAGTACTTC.

The CDR3: CASSPWGEAVASGYTF. For the CDR3, the DNA is TGTGCCAGCAGCCCGTGGGGCGAGGCTGTCGCGAGCGGCTACACCTTC. The J gene is TRBJ1-2, the V gene TRBV11-2, with a tentative D call TRBD1 (5 bases). CDR3 size: 16 residues. Trimming pared 5 bases from V and 8 bases from J, leaving 24 bases between. Germline V gives CDR1 SGHAT, CDR2 FQNNGV.

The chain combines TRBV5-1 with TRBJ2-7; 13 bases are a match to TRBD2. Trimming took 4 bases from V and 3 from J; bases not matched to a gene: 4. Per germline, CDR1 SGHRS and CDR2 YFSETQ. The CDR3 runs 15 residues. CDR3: CASSTTSGGVYEQYF. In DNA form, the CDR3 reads TGCGCCAGCAGCACCACTAGCGGGGGGGTCTACGAGCAGTACTTC. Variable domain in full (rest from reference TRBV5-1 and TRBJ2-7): KAGVTQTPRYLIKTRGQQVTLSCSPISGHRSVSWYQQTPGQGLQFLFEYFSETQRNKGNFPGRFSGRQFSNSRSEMNVSTLELGDSALYLCASSTTSGGVYEQYFGPGTRLTVT.

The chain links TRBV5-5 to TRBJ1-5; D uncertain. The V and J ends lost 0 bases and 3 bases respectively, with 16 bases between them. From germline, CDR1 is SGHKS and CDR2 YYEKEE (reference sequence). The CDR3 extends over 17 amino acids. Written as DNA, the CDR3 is TGTGCCAGCAGCTTGGCCAGTCTGGCAGCGATCAATCAGCCCCAGCATTTT. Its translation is CASSLASLAAINQPQHF.

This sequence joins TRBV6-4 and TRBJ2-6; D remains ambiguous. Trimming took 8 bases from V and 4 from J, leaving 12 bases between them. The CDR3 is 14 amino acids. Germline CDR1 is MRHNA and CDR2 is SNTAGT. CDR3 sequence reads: CASSFSSGANVLTF. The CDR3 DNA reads TGTGCCAGCTCCTTCTCGAGCGGGGCCAACGTCCTGACTTTC.

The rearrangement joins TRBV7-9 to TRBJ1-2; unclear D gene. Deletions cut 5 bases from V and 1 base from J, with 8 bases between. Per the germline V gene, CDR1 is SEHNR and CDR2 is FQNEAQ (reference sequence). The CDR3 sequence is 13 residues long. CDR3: CASSMTDNYGYTF. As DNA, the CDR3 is TGTGCCAGCAGCATGACTGATAACTATGGCTACACCTTC. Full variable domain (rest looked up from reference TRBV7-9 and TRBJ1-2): DTGVSQNPRHKITKRGQNVTFRCDPISEHNRLYWYRQTLGQGPEFLTYFQNEAQLEKSRLLSDRFSAERPKGSFSTLEIQRTEQGDSAMYLCASSMTDNYGYTFGSGTRLTVV.

CDR3 DNA sequence: TGTGCCACCAGTGATTCCATCGACGCGGGGACGCAAGATACGCAGTATTTT. Translated, it gives CATSDSIDAGTQDTQYF. The chain uses TRBV24-1 and TRBJ2-3; tentative D call: TRBD2 (6 bases). Germline lookup yields CDR1 KGHDR and CDR2 SFDVKD. CDR3 size: 17 residues. Trimming cost V 2 bases and J 5 bases, with 19 bases left between them.

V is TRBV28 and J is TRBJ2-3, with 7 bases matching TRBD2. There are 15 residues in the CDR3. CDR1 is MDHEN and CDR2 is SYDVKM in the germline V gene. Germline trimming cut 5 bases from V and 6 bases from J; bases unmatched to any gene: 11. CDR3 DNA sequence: TGTGCCAGCAGTCCCGGGACCCGGGAGGATGATACGCAGTATTTT. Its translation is CASSPGTREDDTQYF.

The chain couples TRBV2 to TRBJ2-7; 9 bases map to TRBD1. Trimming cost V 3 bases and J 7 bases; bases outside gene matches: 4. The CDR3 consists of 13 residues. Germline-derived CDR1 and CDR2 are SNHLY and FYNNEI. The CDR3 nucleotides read TGTGCCAGCAGTGAGCAGACAGGGGGTGAGCAGTACTTC. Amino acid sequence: CASSEQTGGEQYF.

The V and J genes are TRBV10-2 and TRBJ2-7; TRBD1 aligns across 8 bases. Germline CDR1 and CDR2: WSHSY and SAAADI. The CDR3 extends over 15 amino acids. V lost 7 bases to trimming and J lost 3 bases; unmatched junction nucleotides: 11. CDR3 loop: CASNPPDREVYEQYF. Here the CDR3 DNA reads TGCGCCAGCAACCCCCCGGACAGGGAGGTCTACGAGCAGTACTTC.

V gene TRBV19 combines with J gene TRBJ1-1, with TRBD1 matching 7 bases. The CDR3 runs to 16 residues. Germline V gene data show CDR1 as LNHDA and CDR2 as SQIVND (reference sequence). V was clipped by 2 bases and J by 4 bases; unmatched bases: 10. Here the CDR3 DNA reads TGTGCCAGTAGTATATTAGGGGGCCCTCGGATCACTGAAGCTTTCTTT. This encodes CASSILGGPRITEAFF.

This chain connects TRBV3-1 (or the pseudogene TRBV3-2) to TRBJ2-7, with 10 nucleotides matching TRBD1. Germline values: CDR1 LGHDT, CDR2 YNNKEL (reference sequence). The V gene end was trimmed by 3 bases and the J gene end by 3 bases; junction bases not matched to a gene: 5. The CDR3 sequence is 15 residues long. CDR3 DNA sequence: TGTGCCAGCAGCCAGGGTGGGACAGGGGACTACGAGCAGTACTTC. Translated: CASSQGGTGDYEQYF.

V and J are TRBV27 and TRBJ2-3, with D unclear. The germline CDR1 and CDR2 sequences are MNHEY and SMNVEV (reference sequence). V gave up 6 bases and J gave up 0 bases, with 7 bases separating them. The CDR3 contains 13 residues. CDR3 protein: CASRLSSTDTQYF. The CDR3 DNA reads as TGTGCCAGCAGACTCTCTAGCACAGATACGCAGTATTTT.

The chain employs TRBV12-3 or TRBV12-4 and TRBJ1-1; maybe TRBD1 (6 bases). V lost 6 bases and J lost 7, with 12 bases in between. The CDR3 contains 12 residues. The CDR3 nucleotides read TGTGCCAGCAGGGACCCAGGGGTTGAAGCTTTCTTT. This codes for CASRDPGVEAFF.

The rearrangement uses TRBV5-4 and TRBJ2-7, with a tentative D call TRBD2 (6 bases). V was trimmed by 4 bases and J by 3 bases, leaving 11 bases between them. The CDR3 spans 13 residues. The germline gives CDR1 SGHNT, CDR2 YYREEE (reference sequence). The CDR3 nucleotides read TGTGCCAGCAGCGCGGGACCCGGCTACGAGCAGTACTTC. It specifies CASSAGPGYEQYF.

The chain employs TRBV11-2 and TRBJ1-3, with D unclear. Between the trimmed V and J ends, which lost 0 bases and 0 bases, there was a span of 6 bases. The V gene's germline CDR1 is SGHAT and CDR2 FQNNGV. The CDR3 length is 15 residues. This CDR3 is CASSLDRYSGNTIYF. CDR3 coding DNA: TGTGCCAGCAGCTTAGACAGGTACTCTGGAAACACCATATATTTT.